This T cell receptor beta chain was captured by sequencing in a study of blood T cell repertoires in COVID-19. Study-wide background: From the United States, Italy and Spain came samples of acute and convalescent COVID-19. PBMCs, B-cell-depleted T cells, or T cells were the source of the cDNA or gDNA that made up the material.

Original handling: Quantification of nucleated cells was approximated via reference gene primer amplification. Assay: immunoSEQ multiplex PCR; the TCRdb copy retains only in-frame clones and omits some. The DNA gave D and trimming, while V, J and clone size come from that table. This sample has a few hundred thousand clones, with 90% found just once. This clone was recorded once. The sample was peripheral blood. The receptor was derived from a woman in her twenties or thirties with COVID-19, enrolled during active disease.

CDR3 bases: TGTGCCAGCTCACCACCGTTAGGGGGCAGTGAGCAGTTCTTC. It encodes CASSPPLGGSEQFF. This chain uses TRBV18 with TRBJ2-1; 7 bases agree with TRBD1. Germline-derived CDR1 and CDR2 are KGHSH and LQKENI. V lost 0 bases to trimming and J lost 9 bases; unmatched junction nucleotides: 5. This CDR3 spans 14 amino acids.